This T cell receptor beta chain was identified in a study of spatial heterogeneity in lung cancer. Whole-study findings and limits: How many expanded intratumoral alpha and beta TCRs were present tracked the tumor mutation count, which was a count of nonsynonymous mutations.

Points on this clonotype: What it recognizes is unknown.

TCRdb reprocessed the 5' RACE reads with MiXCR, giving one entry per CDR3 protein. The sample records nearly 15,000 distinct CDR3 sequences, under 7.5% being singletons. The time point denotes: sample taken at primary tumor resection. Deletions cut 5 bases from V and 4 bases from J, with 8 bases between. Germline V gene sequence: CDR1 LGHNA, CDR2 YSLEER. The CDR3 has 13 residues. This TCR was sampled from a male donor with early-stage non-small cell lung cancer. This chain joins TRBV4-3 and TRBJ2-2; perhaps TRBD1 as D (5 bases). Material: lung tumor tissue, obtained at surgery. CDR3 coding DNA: TGCGCCAGCAGCAAAGGGGTCACCGGGGAGCTGTTTTTT. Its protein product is CASSKGVTGELFF.